These T cell receptor beta chains were read from a single sample in a study of identical twins. From the 5' RACE reads, TCRdb called clonotypes with MiXCR, one entry per CDR3 protein. The sample records roughly 250,000 distinct CDR3 sequences, approximately 7.3% being singletons. The same sample was also used in a study of yellow fever vaccine responses in identical twins.

The sample consisted of CD8+ T cells sorted from blood. These receptors all come from a young woman in good health. The CDR3 runs from the conserved cysteine through the conserved F or W. The D gene is left open where the match is weak. Where a row states a size, it is once, few, many or the class of an expanded clone; other rows omit it.

few	TRBJ2-1	TRBV29-1	TRBD2	CSVGLAGASGEQFF	TGCAGCGTTGGACTAGCGGGAGCATCAGGTGAGCAGTTCTTC
few	TRBJ2-2	TRBV12-3/TRBV12-4	TRBD1	CASTPYPVGGTGDTGELFF	TGTGCCAGCACACCTTACCCGGTGGGAGGGACAGGGGACACCGGGGAGCTGTTTTTT
-	TRBJ2-1	TRBV27	-	CASSARERQFF	TGTGCCAGCAGTGCCCGGGAGCGGCAGTTCTTC
-	TRBJ2-7	TRBV14	-	CASSFGSTWEQYF	TGTGCCAGCAGCTTCGGATCCACCTGGGAGCAGTACTTC
few	TRBJ2-5	TRBV27	TRBD2	CASSTGTSVRWAQYF	TGTGCCAGCAGCACCGGGACTAGCGTACGCTGGGCCCAGTACTTC
-	TRBJ2-7	TRBV9	-	CASSPKTYEQYF	TGTGCCAGCAGCCCAAAAACCTACGAGCAGTACTTC
once	TRBJ2-2	TRBV11-3	-	CASSLPGASGELFF	TGTGCCAGCAGCTTACCAGGAGCGAGCGGGGAGCTGTTTTTT
-	TRBJ1-3	TRBV15	-	CATSADLVGLNTIYF	TGTGCCACCAGCGCCGACCTTGTGGGCCTTAACACCATATATTTT
few	TRBJ2-5	TRBV7-9	TRBD2	CASSTTSSQETQYF	TGTGCCAGCAGCACGACTAGCTCGCAAGAGACCCAGTACTTC
few	TRBJ1-1	TRBV7-8	-	CASSLVEGFGNTEAFF	TGTGCCAGCAGCTTAGTAGAGGGATTCGGGAACACTGAAGCTTTCTTT
-	TRBJ2-3	TRBV3-1	TRBD2	CASSQGTSKGTDTQYF	TGTGCCAGCAGCCAAGGGACTAGCAAGGGCACAGATACGCAGTATTTT
few	TRBJ2-7	TRBV7-9	TRBD2	CASSLLAEGYEQYF	TGTGCCAGCAGCTTACTAGCGGAGGGGTACGAGCAGTACTTC
-	TRBJ2-7	TRBV5-5	TRBD2	CASSFTAGGVNEQYF	TGTGCCAGCAGCTTTACAGCGGGAGGAGTAAACGAGCAGTACTTC
-	TRBJ2-1	TRBV28	-	CASNGPNEQFF	TGTGCCAGCAATGGTCCCAATGAGCAGTTCTTC
many	TRBJ1-1	TRBV5-1	-	CASRPIVATGSNTEAFF	TGCGCCAGCAGGCCCATCGTTGCCACAGGGTCGAACACTGAAGCTTTCTTT
many	TRBJ1-6	TRBV4-1	-	CASSQGQGGNSPLHF	TGCGCCAGCAGCCAAGGGCAGGGCGGTAATTCACCCCTCCACTTT
many	TRBJ2-3	TRBV29-1	TRBD2	CSVLGLAGGPGGTDTQYF	TGCAGCGTCCTCGGACTAGCGGGAGGGCCAGGGGGCACAGATACGCAGTATTTT
-	TRBJ2-7	TRBV27	TRBD1	CASSSQPGQGGEQYF	TGTGCCAGCAGTTCCCAACCGGGACAGGGAGGCGAGCAGTACTTC
-	TRBJ2-1	TRBV7-3	TRBD2	CASSSQLGGVRDNEQFF	TGTGCCAGCAGCTCCCAACTGGGGGGGGTTCGGGACAATGAGCAGTTCTTC
few	TRBJ2-2	TRBV28	TRBD2	CASKQGLAVTGELFF	TGTGCCAGCAAACAGGGACTAGCTGTAACCGGGGAGCTGTTTTTT
many	TRBJ2-6	TRBV11-2	-	CASSYTGPGANVLTF	TGTGCCAGCAGCTATACAGGGCCCGGGGCCAACGTCCTGACTTTC
many	TRBJ2-1	TRBV27	TRBD1	CASSKTGQGAGEQFF	TGTGCCAGCAGCAAGACGGGACAGGGGGCTGGTGAGCAGTTCTTC
many	TRBJ1-1	TRBV12-3/TRBV12-4	-	CASIGARNTEAFF	TGTGCCAGCATAGGGGCCCGGAACACTGAAGCTTTCTTT
few	TRBJ2-1	TRBV7-9	TRBD2	CASTPLAIQFF	TGTGCCAGCACCCCACTAGCGATTCAGTTCTTC
many	TRBJ2-7	TRBV7-9	-	CASSLTPYEQYF	TGTGCCAGCAGCCTAACACCGTACGAGCAGTACTTC
-	TRBJ2-3	TRBV28	TRBD2	CASSSTPIWASGGTDTQYF	TGTGCCAGCAGTTCAACACCGATTTGGGCTAGCGGAGGCACAGATACGCAGTATTTT
many	TRBJ1-1	TRBV4-1	-	CASSHADTEAFF	TGCGCCAGCAGCCATGCCGATACTGAAGCTTTCTTT
many	TRBJ2-1	TRBV12-3/TRBV12-4	TRBD2	CASRASGSNVNEQFF	TGTGCCAGCAGGGCTAGCGGGAGTAACGTCAATGAGCAGTTCTTC
few	TRBJ1-5	TRBV4-1	-	CASSQDLWQPQHF	TGCGCCAGCAGCCAAGATTTGTGGCAGCCCCAGCATTTT
many	TRBJ2-7	TRBV11-2	-	CASSSDSYEQYF	TGTGCCAGCAGCTCGGACAGCTACGAGCAGTACTTC
few	TRBJ1-2	TRBV25-1	-	CATLGSILTNYGYTF	TGTGCCACCCTAGGGTCCATTTTAACTAACTATGGCTACACCTTC
-	TRBJ2-7	TRBV12-3/TRBV12-4	TRBD2	CASGGLAGDEQYF	TGTGCCAGCGGGGGACTAGCGGGAGACGAGCAGTACTTC
many	TRBJ2-5	TRBV4-2	-	CASSQEGVETQYF	TGTGCCAGCAGCCAAGAGGGGGTAGAGACCCAGTACTTC
few	TRBJ2-5	TRBV20-1	-	CSASPSADPQETQYF	TGCAGTGCTAGCCCTAGCGCGGACCCACAAGAGACCCAGTACTTC
many	TRBJ2-1	TRBV29-1	TRBD2	CSVEGGTYPYNEQFF	TGCAGCGTTGAGGGGGGGACTTACCCCTACAATGAGCAGTTCTTC
many	TRBJ1-1	TRBV11-2	-	CASSLKRWGTEAFF	TGTGCCAGCAGCTTAAAACGGTGGGGCACTGAAGCTTTCTTT
few	TRBJ2-7	TRBV28	TRBD1	CASSPQDRGPRPYEQYF	TGTGCCAGCAGCCCACAGGACAGGGGACCGCGGCCCTACGAGCAGTACTTC
-	TRBJ2-1	TRBV29-1	-	CSVEGGRGSGNEQFF	TGCAGCGTTGAAGGAGGCCGGGGTTCGGGCAATGAGCAGTTCTTC
-	TRBJ2-1	TRBV4-2	TRBD2	CASSQANLLAGEDQGQFF	TGTGCCAGCAGCCAAGCAAATCTTCTAGCGGGAGAGGATCAGGGTCAGTTCTTC
-	TRBJ2-3	TRBV6-4	TRBD2	CASRPLQRGRYEGAGGFRDTQYF	TGTGCCAGCAGACCCCTACAGAGGGGGAGATACGAAGGGGCGGGAGGCTTCCGTGATACGCAGTATTTT
-	TRBJ2-1	TRBV20-1	TRBD2	CSAGLAGGLNEQFF	TGCAGTGCGGGACTAGCGGGAGGCCTCAATGAGCAGTTCTTC
-	TRBJ2-7	TRBV7-9	TRBD2	CASSSITSGRALYEQYF	TGTGCCAGCAGCTCGATTACTAGCGGGAGGGCTCTCTACGAGCAGTACTTC